The 2 T cell receptor beta chains below come from one sample, sequenced in a study of response to subunit inactivated influenza vaccine (dated by TCRdb to 2016 to 2018). The library was produced with RT-PCR. The sample was run on an Illumina HiSeq 2500. In TCRdb, the public reads were trimmed at Q25 with fastp and aligned with MiXCR, with productive beta chains retained. One record per CDR3 amino acid sequence lists the most common genes and DNA. Counted in this sample were roughly 760,000 distinct CDR3 sequences; 21% of them appeared once. The top ten clonotypes cover about 9.4% of the sample. The specimen was PBMCs from blood, collected more than 4 days after vaccination. The receptors here all came from a man aged 50 or older who received an inactivated influenza vaccine. Donor details come from another sample of the same person, matched by shared clones.

In this sample, this clonotype turned up a few times. The chain carries TRBV6-4 and TRBJ2-3; 10 bases match TRBD2. CDR3 size: 19 residues. J lost 5 bases, V lost 10 bases, and 24 bases had no gene match. The germline V gene encodes CDR1 MRHNA and CDR2 SNTAGT. CDR3: CATQGLIQREGQLRDTQYF. CDR3 DNA sequence: TGTGCCACCCAGGGACTGATTCAGCGGGAGGGCCAGCTGAGAGATACGCAGTATTTT.

The V gene is TRBV5-6, the J gene TRBJ1-3; D is undetermined. Per the germline V gene, CDR1 is SGHDT and CDR2 is YYEEEE. The CDR3 covers 16 residues. V lost 1 base, J lost 0 bases, and 11 bases lay in between. As DNA, the CDR3 is TGTGCCAGCAGCTTGAACCCCAGCTTCTCTGGAAACACCATATATTTT. Amino acids: CASSLNPSFSGNTIYF.